The 7 T cell receptor beta chains listed next were all sequenced from one sample in a study of blood T cell repertoires in COVID-19. This table comes from immunoSEQ multiplex PCR, and its TCRdb copy is limited to in-frame clones, with some not included. The sample gives about 150,000 clones, roughly nine tenths of which show up once; 4% is in the top ten. The source material was PBMCs or T cells enriched from blood (not recorded which). All receptors come from a woman aged 35 to 49 who had been exposed to COVID-19.

The J gene is TRBJ2-1, the V gene TRBV29-1; 7 nucleotides match TRBD2. The J segment lost 0 bases and the V segment lost 6 bases, leaving 2 bases of the junction unmatched. The germline V gene has CDR1 SQVTM and CDR2 ANQGSEA. The CDR3 consists of 13 residues. CDR3 amino acids: CSVGGGSYNEQFF. CDR3 coding DNA: TGCAGCGTGGGGGGGGGCTCCTACAATGAGCAGTTCTTC.

The V gene is TRBV5-1, the J gene TRBJ1-2, with D unresolved. CDR1 and CDR2 (germline): SGHRS, YFSETQ. This CDR3 is built from 12 residues. Trimming removed 4 bases at V and 7 bases at J, with 11 bases between. This CDR3 is CASSLDSFGYTF. CDR3 nucleotide sequence: TGCGCCAGCAGCCTTGACTCTTTTGGCTACACCTTC. Drawing the rest from reference TRBV5-1 and TRBJ1-2, the complete variable domain is KAGVTQTPRYLIKTRGQQVTLSCSPISGHRSVSWYQQTPGQGLQFLFEYFSETQRNKGNFPGRFSGRQFSNSRSEMNVSTLELGDSALYLCASSLDSFGYTFGSGTRLTVV.

In DNA, the CDR3 is TGTGCCAGCAGTCCTGAATCGGGGTTCCAAGAGACCCAGTACTTC. As protein: CASSPESGFQETQYF. The chain carries TRBV11-1 and TRBJ2-5; D is possibly TRBD2 (5 bases). The V end was cut by 6 bases, the J end by 1 base, with 15 bases between. The CDR3 has 15 amino acids. Per germline, CDR1 SGHAT and CDR2 FQDESV (reference sequence).

This clone turned up a few times. J is TRBJ2-1 and V is TRBV3-1 (or the pseudogene TRBV3-2); D remains ambiguous. V lost 0 bases, J lost 7 bases, and 7 bases lay in between. CDR3 length: 13 amino acids. From germline, CDR1 is LGHDT and CDR2 YNNKEL (reference sequence). CDR3: CASSQELRNEQFF. For the CDR3, the DNA is TGTGCCAGCAGCCAAGAACTGCGTAATGAGCAGTTCTTC.

The chain has TRBV5-1 and TRBJ2-6; 11 positions match TRBD1. Trimming removed 3 bases from V and 0 bases from J; junction bases left unmatched: 2. Germline V gene data show CDR1 as SGHRS and CDR2 as YFSETQ. The CDR3 extends over 17 amino acids. The CDR3 sequence: CASSSGTGGSGANVLTF. The CDR3, as DNA: TGCGCCAGCAGCTCCGGGACAGGGGGCTCTGGGGCCAACGTCCTGACTTTC.

This chain links TRBV6-5 with TRBJ1-3; 8 bases map to TRBD1. After removal of 0 bases from V and 4 bases from J, the junction contained 5 bases not matched to a gene. CDR1 and CDR2 (germline): MNHEY, SVGAGI. The CDR3 loop spans 16 amino acids. This CDR3 reads CASSYSGRGRGNTIYF. CDR3 nucleotide sequence: TGTGCCAGCAGTTACTCGGGCAGGGGGCGAGGAAACACCATATATTTT.

The chain employs TRBV19 and TRBJ1-5, with unresolved D. The CDR3 runs to 16 residues. CDR1 LNHDA and CDR2 SQIVND come from the germline V gene (reference sequence). V gave up 4 bases and J gave up 3 bases, with 16 bases separating them. CDR3 amino acids: CASSTNVGRINQPQHF. The CDR3 DNA is TGTGCCAGTAGTACGAACGTGGGCAGGATCAATCAGCCCCAGCATTTT.